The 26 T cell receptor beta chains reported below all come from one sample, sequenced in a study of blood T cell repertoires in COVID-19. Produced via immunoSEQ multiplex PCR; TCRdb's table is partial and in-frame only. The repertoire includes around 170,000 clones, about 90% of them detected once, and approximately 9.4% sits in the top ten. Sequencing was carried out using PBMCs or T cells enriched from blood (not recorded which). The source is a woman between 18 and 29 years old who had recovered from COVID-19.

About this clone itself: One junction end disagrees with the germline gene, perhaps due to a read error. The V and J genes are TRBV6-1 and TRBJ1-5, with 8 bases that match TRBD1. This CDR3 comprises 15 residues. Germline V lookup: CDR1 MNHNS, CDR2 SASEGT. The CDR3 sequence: CASSEGTGRNQPQHF. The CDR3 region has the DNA TGTGCCAGCAGCGAAGGGACAGGACGCAATCAGCCCCAGCATTTT.

CDR3 sequence reads: CASSHLAGGGTQYF. The CDR3, as DNA: TGTGCCAGCAGCCACCTAGCGGGGGGAGGGACCCAGTACTTC. This chain connects TRBV3-1 (or the pseudogene TRBV3-2) to TRBJ2-5, with 11 bases aligning to TRBD2. V was pared by 3 bases and J by 7 bases, with 4 bases of the junction left unmatched. The CDR3 has 14 amino acids. Per germline, CDR1 LGHDT and CDR2 YNNKEL (reference sequence).

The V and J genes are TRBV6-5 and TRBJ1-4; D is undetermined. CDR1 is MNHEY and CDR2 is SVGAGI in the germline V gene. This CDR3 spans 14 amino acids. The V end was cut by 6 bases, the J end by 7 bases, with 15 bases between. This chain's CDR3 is CASSRGVPGEKLFF. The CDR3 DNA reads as TGTGCCAGCAGCCGCGGGGTTCCGGGTGAAAAACTGTTTTTT.

The CDR3 region has the DNA TGTGCCAGCAGCTGGGGGAAGGGGGCGCGGGAGACCCAGTACTTC. Translating gives CASSWGKGARETQYF. V gene TRBV7-2 combines with J gene TRBJ2-5, with TRBD1 identical over 7 bases. V shed 4 bases, J shed 5 bases, and the junction held 10 bases outside the gene matches. CDR1 SGHTA and CDR2 FQGNSA come from the germline V gene. The CDR3 covers 15 residues.

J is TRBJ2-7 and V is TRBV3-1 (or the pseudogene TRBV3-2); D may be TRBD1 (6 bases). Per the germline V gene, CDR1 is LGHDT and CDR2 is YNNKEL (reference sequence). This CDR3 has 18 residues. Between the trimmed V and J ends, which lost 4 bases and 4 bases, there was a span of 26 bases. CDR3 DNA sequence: TGTGCCAGCAGCCCCCAAAGATGGGGGACAAAGGGAAGGTACGAGCAGTACTTC. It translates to CASSPQRWGTKGRYEQYF.

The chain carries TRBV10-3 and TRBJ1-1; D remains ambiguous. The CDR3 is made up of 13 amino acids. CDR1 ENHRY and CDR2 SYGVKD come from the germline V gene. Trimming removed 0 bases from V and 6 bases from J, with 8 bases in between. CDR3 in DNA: TGTGCCATCAGTGAGTCGCTACGATCTGAAGCTTTCTTT. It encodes CAISESLRSEAFF.

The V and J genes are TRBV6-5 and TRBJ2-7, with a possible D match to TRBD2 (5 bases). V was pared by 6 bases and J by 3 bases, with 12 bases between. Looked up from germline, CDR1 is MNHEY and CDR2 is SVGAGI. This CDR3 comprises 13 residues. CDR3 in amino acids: CASRRLGDYEQYF. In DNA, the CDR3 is TGTGCCAGCAGAAGATTGGGAGACTACGAGCAGTACTTC.

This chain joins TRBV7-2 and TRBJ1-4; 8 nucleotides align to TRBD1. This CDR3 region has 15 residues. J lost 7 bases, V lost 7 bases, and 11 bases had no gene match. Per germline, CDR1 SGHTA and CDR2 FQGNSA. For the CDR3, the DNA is TGTGCCAGCAACCAGCAGGGGGCGGCAGGTGAAAAACTGTTTTTT. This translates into CASNQQGAAGEKLFF.

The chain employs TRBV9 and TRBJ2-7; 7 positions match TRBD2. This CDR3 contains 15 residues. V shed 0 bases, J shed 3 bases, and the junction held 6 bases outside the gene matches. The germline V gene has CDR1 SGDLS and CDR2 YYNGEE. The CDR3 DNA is TGTGCCAGCAGCGTAGGACTAGCTTCTTACTACGAGCAGTACTTC. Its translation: CASSVGLASYYEQYF.

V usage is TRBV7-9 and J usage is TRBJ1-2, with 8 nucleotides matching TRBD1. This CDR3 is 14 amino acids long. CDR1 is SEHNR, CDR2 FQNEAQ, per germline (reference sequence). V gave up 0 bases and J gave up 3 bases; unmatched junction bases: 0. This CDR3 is CASSLADRDYGYTF. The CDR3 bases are TGTGCCAGCAGCTTAGCGGACAGGGACTATGGCTACACCTTC.

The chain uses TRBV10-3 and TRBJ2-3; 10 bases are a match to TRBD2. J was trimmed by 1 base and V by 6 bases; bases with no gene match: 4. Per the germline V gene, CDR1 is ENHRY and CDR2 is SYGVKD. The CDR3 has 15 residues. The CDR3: CAISEREGGTDTQYF. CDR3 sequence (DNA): TGTGCCATCAGCGAGCGGGAGGGTGGCACAGATACGCAGTATTTT.

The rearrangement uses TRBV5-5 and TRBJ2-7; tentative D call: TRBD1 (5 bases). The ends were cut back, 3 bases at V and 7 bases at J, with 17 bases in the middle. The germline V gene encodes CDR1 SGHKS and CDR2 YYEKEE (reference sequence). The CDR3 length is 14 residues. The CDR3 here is CASSSRQTYGEQYF. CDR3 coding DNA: TGTGCCAGCAGCTCACGACAGACTTATGGAGAGCAGTACTTC.

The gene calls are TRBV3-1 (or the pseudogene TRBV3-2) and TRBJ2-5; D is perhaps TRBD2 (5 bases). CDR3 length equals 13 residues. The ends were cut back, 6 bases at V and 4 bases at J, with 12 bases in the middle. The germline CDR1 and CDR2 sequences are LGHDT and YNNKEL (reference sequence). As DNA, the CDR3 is TGTGCCAGCAGTCTAGACTATGTAGAGACCCAGTACTTC. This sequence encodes CASSLDYVETQYF.

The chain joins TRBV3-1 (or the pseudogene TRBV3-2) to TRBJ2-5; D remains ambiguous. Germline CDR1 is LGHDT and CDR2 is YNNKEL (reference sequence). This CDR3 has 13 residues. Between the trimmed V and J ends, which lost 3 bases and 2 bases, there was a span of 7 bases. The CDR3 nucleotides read TGTGCCAGCAGCCAGAGACTGCAAGAGACCCAGTACTTC. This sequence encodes CASSQRLQETQYF.

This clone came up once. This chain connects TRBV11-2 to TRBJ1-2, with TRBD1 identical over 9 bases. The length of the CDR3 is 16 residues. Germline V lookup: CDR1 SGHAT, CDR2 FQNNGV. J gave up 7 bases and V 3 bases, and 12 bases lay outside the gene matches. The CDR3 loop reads CASSFPAGGQGPGYTF. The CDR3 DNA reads TGTGCCAGCAGCTTCCCCGCCGGAGGACAGGGGCCTGGCTACACCTTC.

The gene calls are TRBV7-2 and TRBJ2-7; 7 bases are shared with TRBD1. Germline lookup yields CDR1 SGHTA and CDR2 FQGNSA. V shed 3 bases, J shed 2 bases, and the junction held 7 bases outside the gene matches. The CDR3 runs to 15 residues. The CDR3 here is CASSFDGTAPYEQYF. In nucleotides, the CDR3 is TGTGCCAGCAGCTTCGACGGGACAGCCCCCTACGAGCAGTACTTC.

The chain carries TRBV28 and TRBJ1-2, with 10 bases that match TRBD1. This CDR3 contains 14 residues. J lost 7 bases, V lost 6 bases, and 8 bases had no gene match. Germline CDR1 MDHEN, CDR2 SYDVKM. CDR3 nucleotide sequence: TGTGCCAGCAGCAGGCCGACAGGGGGCACTGGCTACACCTTC. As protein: CASSRPTGGTGYTF.

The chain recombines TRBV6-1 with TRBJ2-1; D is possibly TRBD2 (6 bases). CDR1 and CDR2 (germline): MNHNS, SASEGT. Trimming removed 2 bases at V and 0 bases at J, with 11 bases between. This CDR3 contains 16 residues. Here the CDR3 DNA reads TGTGCCAGCAGTGAACCGGGAGCGGGCTCCTACAATGAGCAGTTCTTC. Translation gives CASSEPGAGSYNEQFF.

CDR3 in DNA: TGCAGCGGTGGGGAGACCTACGAGCAGTACTTC. Translated: CSGGETYEQYF. The V gene is TRBV29-1, the J gene TRBJ2-7, with TRBD2 as a possible D gene (5 bases). CDR1 is SQVTM and CDR2 is ANQGSEA in the germline V gene. The V and J ends lost 7 bases and 2 bases respectively, with 9 bases between them. There are 11 residues in the CDR3.

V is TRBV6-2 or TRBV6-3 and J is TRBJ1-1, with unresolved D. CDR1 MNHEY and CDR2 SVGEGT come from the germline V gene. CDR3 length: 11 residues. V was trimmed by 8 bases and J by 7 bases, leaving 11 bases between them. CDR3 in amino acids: CASGQTGEAFF. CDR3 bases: TGTGCCAGCGGCCAGACGGGTGAAGCTTTCTTT.

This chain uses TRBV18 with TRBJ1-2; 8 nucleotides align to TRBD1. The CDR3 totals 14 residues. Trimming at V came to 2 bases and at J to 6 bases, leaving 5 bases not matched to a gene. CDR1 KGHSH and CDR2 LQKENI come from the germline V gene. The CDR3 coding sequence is TGTGCCAGCTCACCAAACGAACAGGGGGATGGCTACACCTTC. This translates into CASSPNEQGDGYTF.

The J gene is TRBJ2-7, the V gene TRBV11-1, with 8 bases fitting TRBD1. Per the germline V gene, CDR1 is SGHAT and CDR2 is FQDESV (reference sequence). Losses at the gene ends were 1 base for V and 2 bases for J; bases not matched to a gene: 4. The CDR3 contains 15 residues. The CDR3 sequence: CASSLGTGIPYEQYF. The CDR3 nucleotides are TGTGCCAGCAGCTTAGGGACAGGGATACCCTACGAGCAGTACTTC.

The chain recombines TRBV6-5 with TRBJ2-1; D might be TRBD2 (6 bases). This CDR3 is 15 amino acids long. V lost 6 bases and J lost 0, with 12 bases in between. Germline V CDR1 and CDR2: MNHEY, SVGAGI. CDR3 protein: CASSRTSSSYNEQFF. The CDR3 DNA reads TGTGCCAGCAGCCGTACTAGCAGCTCCTACAATGAGCAGTTCTTC.

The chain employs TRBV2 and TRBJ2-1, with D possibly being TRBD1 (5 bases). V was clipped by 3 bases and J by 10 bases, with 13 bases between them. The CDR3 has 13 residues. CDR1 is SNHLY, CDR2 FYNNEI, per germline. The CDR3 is CASSDRQPREQFF. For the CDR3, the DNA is TGTGCCAGCAGTGACAGACAGCCCAGAGAGCAGTTCTTC.

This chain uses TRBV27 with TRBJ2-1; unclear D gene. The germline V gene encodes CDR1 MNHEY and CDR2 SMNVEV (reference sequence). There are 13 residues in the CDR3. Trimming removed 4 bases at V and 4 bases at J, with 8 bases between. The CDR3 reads CASSSTGYNEQFF. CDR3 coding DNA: TGTGCCAGCAGTTCGACGGGTTACAATGAGCAGTTCTTC.

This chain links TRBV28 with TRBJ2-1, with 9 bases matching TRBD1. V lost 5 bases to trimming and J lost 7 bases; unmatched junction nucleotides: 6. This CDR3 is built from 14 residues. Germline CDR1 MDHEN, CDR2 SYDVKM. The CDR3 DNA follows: TGTGCCAGCAGTCCTTGGGACAGGGTAAATGAGCAGTTCTTC. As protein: CASSPWDRVNEQFF.